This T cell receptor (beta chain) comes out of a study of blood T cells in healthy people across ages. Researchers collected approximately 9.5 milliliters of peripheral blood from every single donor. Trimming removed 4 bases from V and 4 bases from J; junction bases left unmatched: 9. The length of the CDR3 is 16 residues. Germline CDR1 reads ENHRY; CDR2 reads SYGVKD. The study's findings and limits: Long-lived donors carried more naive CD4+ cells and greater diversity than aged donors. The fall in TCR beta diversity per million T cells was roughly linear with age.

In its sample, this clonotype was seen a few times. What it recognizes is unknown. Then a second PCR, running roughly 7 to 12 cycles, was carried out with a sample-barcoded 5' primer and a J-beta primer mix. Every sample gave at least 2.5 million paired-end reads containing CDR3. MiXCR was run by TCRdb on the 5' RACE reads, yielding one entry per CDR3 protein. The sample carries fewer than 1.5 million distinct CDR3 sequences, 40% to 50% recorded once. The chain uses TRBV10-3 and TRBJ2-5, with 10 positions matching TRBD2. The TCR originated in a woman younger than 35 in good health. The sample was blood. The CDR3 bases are TGTGCCATCAGTGCTGGGACTAGCGAAGGTGGAGAGACCCAGTACTTC. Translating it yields CAISAGTSEGGETQYF.